This T cell receptor beta chain was retrieved from a study of human T cells and chemical hapten exposure. Study-level background: Patients had diphenylcyclopropenone applied to the scalp weekly throughout the approximately 22-week study.

Regarding the study as a whole: Counts of expanded TCRs (at PT1) showed a positive correlation with patch test score. No alteration of TCRs above 1 in 1000 frequency was seen with DPC sensitization.

CDR1 and CDR2 (germline): KGHSH, LQKENI. The CDR3 is 12 amino acids. V trimming: 7 bases; J trimming: 4 bases; junction bases outside the gene matches: 2. Unique molecular identifiers were affixed to discrete cDNA molecules within the library. TCRdb ran MiXCR on the RACE reads and lists one entry per CDR3 protein. Of about 51,000 distinct CDR3 sequences listed, around 9.4% were seen once; the top ten hold 11% to 15%. Regarding time point: pre-sensitization, week 0. Treatment noted: therapeutic diphenylcyclopropenone sensitization with weekly scalp DPC. The sample holds a few counts of this clonotype. Its antigen is currently unknown.

The material was whole blood, obtained in connection with sensitization to the hapten diphenylcyclopropenone (DPC). This sequence joins TRBV18 and TRBJ2-7, with 9 bases lining up with TRBD1. The sequence derives from a woman aged 40 to 50 with alopecia areata. Some clones in this sample may be carry-over from other donors' samples. The CDR3 is CASWGQGYEQYF. The CDR3 nucleotides read TGTGCCAGCTGGGGACAGGGATACGAGCAGTACTTC.